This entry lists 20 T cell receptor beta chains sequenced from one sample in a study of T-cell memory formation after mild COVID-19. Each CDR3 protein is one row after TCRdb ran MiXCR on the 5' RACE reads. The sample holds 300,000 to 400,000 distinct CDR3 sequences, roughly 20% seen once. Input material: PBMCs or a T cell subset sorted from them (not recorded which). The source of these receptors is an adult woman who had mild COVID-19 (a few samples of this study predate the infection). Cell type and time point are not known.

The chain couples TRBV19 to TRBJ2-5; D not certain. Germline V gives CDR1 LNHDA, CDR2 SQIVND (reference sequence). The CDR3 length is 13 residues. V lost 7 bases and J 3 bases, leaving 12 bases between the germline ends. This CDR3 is CASTWAAEETQYF. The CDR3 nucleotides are TGTGCCAGTACGTGGGCGGCCGAAGAGACCCAGTACTTC.

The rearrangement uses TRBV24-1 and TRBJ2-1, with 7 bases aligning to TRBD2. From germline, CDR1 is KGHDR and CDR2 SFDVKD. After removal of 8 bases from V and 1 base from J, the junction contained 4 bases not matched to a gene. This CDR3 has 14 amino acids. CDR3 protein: CATKPSGSYNEQFF. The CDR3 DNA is TGTGCCACCAAGCCTAGCGGTTCCTACAATGAGCAGTTCTTC.

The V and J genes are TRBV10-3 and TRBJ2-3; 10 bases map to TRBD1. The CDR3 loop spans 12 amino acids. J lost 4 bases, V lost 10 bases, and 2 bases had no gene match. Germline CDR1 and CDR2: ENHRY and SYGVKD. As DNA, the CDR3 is TGTGCCACGGGGACAGGGGCAGATACGCAGTATTTT. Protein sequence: CATGTGADTQYF.

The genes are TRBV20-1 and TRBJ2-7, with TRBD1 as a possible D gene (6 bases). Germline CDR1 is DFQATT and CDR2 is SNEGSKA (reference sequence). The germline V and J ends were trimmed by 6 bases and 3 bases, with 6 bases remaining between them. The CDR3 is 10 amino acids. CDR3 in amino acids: CSAGGYEQYF. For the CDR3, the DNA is TGCAGTGCAGGGGGCTACGAGCAGTACTTC.

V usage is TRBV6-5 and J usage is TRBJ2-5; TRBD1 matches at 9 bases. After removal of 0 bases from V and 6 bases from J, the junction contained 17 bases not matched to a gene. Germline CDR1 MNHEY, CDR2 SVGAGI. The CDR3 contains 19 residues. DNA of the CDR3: TGTGCCAGCAGTTACTCAGTTTCGGGGACAGGGACGTTTGCAAAGACCCAGTACTTC. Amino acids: CASSYSVSGTGTFAKTQYF.

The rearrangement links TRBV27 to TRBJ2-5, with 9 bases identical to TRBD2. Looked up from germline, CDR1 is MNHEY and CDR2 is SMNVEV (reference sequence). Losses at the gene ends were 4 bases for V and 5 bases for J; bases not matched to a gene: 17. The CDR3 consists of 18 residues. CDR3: CASSSGQLGVAGAETQYF. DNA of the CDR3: TGTGCCAGCAGTTCGGGCCAACTTGGGGTAGCGGGGGCCGAGACCCAGTACTTC.

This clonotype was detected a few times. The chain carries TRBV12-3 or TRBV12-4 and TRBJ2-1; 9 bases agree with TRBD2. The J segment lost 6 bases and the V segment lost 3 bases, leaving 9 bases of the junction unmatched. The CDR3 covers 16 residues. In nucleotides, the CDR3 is TGTGCCAGCAGTTTTCCGAGGCTAGCGGGACCCAATGAGCAGTTCTTC. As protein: CASSFPRLAGPNEQFF.

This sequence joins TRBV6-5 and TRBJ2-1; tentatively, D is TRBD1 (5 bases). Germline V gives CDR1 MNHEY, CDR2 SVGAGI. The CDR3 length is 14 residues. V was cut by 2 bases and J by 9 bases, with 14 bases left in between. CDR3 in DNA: TGTGCCAGCAGTTACCTCCCAGGGTATGGTGAGCAGTTCTTC. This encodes CASSYLPGYGEQFF.

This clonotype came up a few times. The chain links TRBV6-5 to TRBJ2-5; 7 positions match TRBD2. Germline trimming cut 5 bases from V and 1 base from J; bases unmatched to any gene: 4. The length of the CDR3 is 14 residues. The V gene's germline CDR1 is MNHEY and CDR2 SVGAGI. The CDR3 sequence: CASSLADPQETQYF. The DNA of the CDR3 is TGTGCCAGCAGTCTAGCGGATCCCCAAGAGACCCAGTACTTC.

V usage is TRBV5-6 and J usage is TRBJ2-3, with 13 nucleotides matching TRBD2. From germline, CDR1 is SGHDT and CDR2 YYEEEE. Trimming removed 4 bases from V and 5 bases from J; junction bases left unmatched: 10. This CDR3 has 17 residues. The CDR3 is CASSPGTSGTYGDTQYF. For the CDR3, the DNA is TGTGCCAGCAGCCCCGGGACTAGCGGGACCTATGGAGATACGCAGTATTTT.

CDR3 sequence: CATSDFADGTPNNEQFF. Written as DNA, the CDR3 is TGTGCCACCAGTGATTTTGCTGACGGGACACCAAACAATGAGCAGTTCTTC. V is TRBV24-1 and J is TRBJ2-1; D is perhaps TRBD1 (6 bases). The CDR3 length is 17 residues. In germline, CDR1 is KGHDR, CDR2 SFDVKD. With 1 base removed from V and 5 bases from J, the gap between germline ends came to 17 bases.

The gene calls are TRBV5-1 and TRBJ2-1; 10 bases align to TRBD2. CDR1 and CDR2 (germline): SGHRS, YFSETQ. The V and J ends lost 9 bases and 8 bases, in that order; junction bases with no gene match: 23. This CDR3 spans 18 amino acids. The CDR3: CATSGTSAIPSDLHEQFF. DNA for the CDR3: TGCGCCACCTCCGGGACTAGCGCGATCCCTTCCGATTTGCATGAGCAGTTCTTC.

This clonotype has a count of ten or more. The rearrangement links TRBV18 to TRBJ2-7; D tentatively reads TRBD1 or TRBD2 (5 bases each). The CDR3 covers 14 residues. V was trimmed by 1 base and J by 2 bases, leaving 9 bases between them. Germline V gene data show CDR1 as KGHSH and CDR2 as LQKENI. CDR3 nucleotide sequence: TGTGCCAGCTCACCACGTCAGGGACCCTACGAGCAGTACTTC. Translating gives CASSPRQGPYEQYF.

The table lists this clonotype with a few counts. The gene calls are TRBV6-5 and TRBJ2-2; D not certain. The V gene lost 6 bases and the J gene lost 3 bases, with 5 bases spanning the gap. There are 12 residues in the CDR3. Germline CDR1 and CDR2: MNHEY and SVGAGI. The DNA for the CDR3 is TGTGCCAGCAGGGTGGACACCGGGGAGCTGTTTTTT. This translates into CASRVDTGELFF.

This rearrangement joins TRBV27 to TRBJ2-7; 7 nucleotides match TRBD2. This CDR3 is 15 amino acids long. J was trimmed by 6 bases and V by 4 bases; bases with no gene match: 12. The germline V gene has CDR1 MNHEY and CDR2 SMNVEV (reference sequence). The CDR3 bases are TGTGCCAGCAGTTACGTCCTGGCGGGAGCTGCCGAGCAGTACTTC. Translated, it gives CASSYVLAGAAEQYF.

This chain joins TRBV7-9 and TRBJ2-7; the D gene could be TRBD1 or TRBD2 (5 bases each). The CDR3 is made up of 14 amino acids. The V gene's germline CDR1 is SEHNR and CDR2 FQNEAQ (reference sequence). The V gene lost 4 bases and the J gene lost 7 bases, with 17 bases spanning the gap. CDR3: CASSSRGRGGEQYF. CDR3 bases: TGTGCCAGCAGCTCCCGGGGCCGGGGTGGGGAGCAGTACTTC.

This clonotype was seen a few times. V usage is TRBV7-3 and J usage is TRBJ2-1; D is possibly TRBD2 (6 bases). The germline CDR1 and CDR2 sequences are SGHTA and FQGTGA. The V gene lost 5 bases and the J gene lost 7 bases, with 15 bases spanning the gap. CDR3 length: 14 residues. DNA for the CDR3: TGTGCCAGCAGCCCGAAGTGGGGAGGAAATGAGCAGTTCTTC. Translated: CASSPKWGGNEQFF.

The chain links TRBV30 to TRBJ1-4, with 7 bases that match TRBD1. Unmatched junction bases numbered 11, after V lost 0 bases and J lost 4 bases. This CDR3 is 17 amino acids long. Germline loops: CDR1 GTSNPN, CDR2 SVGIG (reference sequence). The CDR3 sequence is CAWSVFWWGQYNEKLFF. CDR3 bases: TGTGCCTGGAGTGTATTCTGGTGGGGACAGTATAATGAAAAACTGTTTTTT.

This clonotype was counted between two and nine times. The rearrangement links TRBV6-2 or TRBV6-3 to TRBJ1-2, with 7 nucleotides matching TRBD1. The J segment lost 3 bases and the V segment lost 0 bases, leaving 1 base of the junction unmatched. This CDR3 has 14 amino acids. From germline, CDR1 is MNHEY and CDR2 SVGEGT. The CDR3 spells CASSYSDRYYGYTF. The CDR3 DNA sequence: TGTGCCAGCAGTTACTCGGACAGGTACTATGGCTACACCTTC.

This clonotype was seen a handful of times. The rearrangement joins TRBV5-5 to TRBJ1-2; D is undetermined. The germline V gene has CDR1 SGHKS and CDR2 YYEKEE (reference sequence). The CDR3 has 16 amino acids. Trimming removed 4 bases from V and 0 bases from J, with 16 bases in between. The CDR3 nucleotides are TGTGCCAGCAGCCCGGTTACAGCCGGGCCTAACTATGGCTACACCTTC. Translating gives CASSPVTAGPNYGYTF.